This T cell receptor beta chain originates from a study of blood T cells in healthy people across ages. The study's findings and limits: Estimates of diversity drawn from one million T cells were considered underestimates. Strong correlation existed between TCR beta diversity and naive T cell percentage.

Every donor contributed roughly 10 milliliters of peripheral blood by blood draw. The second PCR ran about 6 to 12 cycles with a sample-barcoded 5' primer and J-beta primers. TCRdb passed the 5' RACE reads through MiXCR, listing each CDR3 protein once. Seen here are about a million distinct CDR3 sequences, 35% to 40% observed once, and the top ten hold around 14%. The V end lost 3 bases, the J end lost 8 bases, and 11 bases lay between the germline ends. CDR3 length: 13 residues. Germline assignment: CDR1 KGHDR and CDR2 SFDVKD. This clonotype has just a few counts. Its antigen is not identified. The receptor comes from a man aged 18 to 30 in good health. The material sequenced was blood. This chain links TRBV24-1 with TRBJ2-3; D is uncertain. The CDR3 bases are TGTGCCACCAGTGATGCTGGGTTGGGTACGCAGTATTTT. It specifies CATSDAGLGTQYF.